The T cell receptor (beta chain) under discussion was sequenced for a study of blood T cell repertoires in COVID-19. Looking at the study overall: COVID-19 samples, acute and convalescent, were from the United States, Italy and Spain.

The table came from immunoSEQ multiplex PCR; TCRdb's copy has only in-frame clones and leaves some out. The table has about 280,000 clones, roughly 90% seen once. Trimming took off 5 bases at V and 7 bases at J, with 14 bases between the two ends. The CDR3 extends over 13 amino acids. Per germline, CDR1 WNHNN and CDR2 SYGVQD (reference sequence). The sample comprised peripheral blood. The chain uses TRBV10-1 and TRBJ1-1, with TRBD1 as a possible D gene (5 bases). This TCR came from a woman aged 70-85 years with COVID-19, enrolled during active disease. Here the CDR3 DNA reads TGCGCCAGCAGTCCCAGGGAGGGTGGTGAAGCTTTCTTT. It yields the protein CASSPREGGEAFF.